This T cell receptor (beta chain) was sequenced in a study of OX40 agonist ivuxolimab in advanced cancers. Findings of the study overall: Averaging showed that CD8+ T cells had more expanded clones than CD4+ did. Partial responders receiving 0.1-3.0 mg/kg showed among the lowest clonal expansion. At 0.1 to 3.0 mg/kg and by week 6, clonal expansion occurred in CD4+ and CD8+ blood T cells.

Sequenced by immunoSEQ multiplex PCR; TCRdb stores in-frame clones only, minus some. The repertoire holds roughly 49,000 clones, with roughly four fifths as singletons. V lost 7 bases, J lost 4 bases, and 10 bases stayed unmatched. The germline gives CDR1 MDHEN, CDR2 SYDVKM. The CDR3 loop spans 15 amino acids. Individuals having autoimmune disease history or systemic immunosuppression were not enrolled. The table lists this clone with a count of one. Its target is unknown. The chain couples TRBV28 to TRBJ1-5; 7 bases fit TRBD1. Sequenced here: CD4+ or CD8+ T cells sorted from blood, sampled in a trial of the OX40 agonist ivuxolimab. The sequence came from an adult with an advanced solid tumor such as melanoma, head and neck, liver or kidney cancer. DNA for the CDR3: TGTGCCAGCACCCCGTTGCGGGACAGAAATCAGCCCCAGCATTTT. Protein: CASTPLRDRNQPQHF.